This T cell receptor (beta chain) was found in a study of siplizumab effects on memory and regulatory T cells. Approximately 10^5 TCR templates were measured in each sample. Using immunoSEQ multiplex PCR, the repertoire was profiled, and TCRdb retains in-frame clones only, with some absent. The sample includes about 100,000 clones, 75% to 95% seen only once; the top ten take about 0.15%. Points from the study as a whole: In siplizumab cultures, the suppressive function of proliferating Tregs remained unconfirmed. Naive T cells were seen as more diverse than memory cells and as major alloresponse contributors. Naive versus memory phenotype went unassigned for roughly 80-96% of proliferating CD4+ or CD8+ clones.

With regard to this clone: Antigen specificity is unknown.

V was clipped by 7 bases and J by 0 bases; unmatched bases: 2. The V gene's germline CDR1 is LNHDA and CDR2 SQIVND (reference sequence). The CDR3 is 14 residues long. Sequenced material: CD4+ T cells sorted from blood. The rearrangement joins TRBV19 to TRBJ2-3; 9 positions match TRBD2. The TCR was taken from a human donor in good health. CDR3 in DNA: TGTGCCAGTAAGCGGGGGGATAGCACAGATACGCAGTATTTT. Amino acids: CASKRGDSTDTQYF.